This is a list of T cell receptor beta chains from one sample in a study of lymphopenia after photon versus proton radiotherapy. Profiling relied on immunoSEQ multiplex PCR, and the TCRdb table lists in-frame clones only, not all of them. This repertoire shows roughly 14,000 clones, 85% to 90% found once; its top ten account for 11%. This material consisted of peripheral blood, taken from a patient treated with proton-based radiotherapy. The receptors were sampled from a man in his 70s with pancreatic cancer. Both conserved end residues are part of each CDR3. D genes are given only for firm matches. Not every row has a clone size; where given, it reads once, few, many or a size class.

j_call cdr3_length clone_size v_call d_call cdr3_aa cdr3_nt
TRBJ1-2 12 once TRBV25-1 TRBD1 CASSVSGGGYTF TGTGCCAGCAGTGTATCAGGGGGCGGCTACACCTTC
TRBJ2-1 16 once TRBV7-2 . CASRGPRVAVYNEQFF TGTGCCAGCAGAGGACCAAGGGTAGCTGTCTACAATGAGCAGTTCTTC
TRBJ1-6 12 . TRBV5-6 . CASSLSHSPLHF TGTGCCAGCAGCTTAAGCCATTCACCCCTCCACTTT
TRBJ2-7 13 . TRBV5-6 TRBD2 CASSLGTNYEQYF TGTGCCAGCAGTTTGGGGACTAACTACGAGCAGTACTTC
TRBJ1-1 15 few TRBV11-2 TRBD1 CASSPQTGGSAEAFF TGTGCCAGCAGCCCGCAGACAGGGGGCTCGGCTGAAGCTTTCTTT
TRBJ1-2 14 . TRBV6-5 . CASSYTNRVSGYTF TGTGCCAGCAGTTACACAAACAGGGTCTCCGGCTACACCTTC
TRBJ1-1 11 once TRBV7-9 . CASSLYTEAFF TGTGCCAGCAGCTTATACACTGAAGCTTTCTTT
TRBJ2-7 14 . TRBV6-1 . CASSWDPESYEQYF TGTGCCAGCAGCTGGGACCCTGAGTCCTACGAGCAGTACTTC
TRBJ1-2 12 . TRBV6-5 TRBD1 CASISTGGGYTF TGTGCCAGCATCTCGACAGGGGGAGGCTACACCTTC
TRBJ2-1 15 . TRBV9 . CASSMGAGSLNEQFF TGTGCCAGCAGTATGGGGGCAGGGTCGCTCAATGAGCAGTTCTTC
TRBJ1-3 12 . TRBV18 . CASSPQENTIYF TGTGCCAGCTCCCCGCAGGAGAACACCATATATTTT
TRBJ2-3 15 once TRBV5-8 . CASSLDRTVQDTQYF TGTGCCAGCAGCTTGGACCGGACAGTACAAGATACGCAGTATTTT
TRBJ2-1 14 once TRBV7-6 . CASSLAGSVDEQFF TGTGCCAGCAGCTTAGCCGGGAGTGTTGATGAGCAGTTCTTC
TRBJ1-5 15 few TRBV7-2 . CASSPSTGGDQPQHF TGTGCCAGCAGCCCCTCGACAGGCGGGGATCAGCCCCAGCATTTT
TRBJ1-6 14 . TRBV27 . CASSSEGFNSPLHF TGTGCCAGCAGTTCGGAGGGCTTTAATTCACCCCTCCACTTT
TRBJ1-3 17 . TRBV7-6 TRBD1 CASSYTGGVSTGNTIYF TGTGCCAGCAGTTACACAGGGGGCGTTTCGACCGGAAACACCATATATTTT
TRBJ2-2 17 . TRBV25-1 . CASSDPGGAWSTGELFF TGTGCCAGCAGTGACCCTGGGGGGGCGTGGAGCACCGGGGAGCTGTTTTTT
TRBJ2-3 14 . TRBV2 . CASSRQTSTDTQYF TGTGCCAGCAGCCGACAGACTAGCACAGATACGCAGTATTTT
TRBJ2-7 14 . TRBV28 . CASRADSYSYEQYF TGTGCCAGCAGGGCGGACAGCTACTCCTACGAGCAGTACTTC
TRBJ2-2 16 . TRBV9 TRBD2 CASSPGGNANTGELFF TGTGCCAGCAGCCCCGGGGGGAATGCGAACACCGGGGAGCTGTTTTTT
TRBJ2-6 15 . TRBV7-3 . CASSWSSSGANVLTF TGTGCCAGCAGCTGGTCCAGCTCTGGGGCCAACGTCCTGACTTTC
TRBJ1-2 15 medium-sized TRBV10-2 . CASSESSGVLYGYTF TGCGCCAGCAGTGAGTCTAGTGGGGTACTCTATGGCTACACCTTC
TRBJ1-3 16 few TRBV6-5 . CASSSSIGGTRNTIYF TGTGCCAGCAGTTCCAGTATCGGGGGAACCCGAAACACCATATATTTT
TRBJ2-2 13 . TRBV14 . CASSRQTYGELFF TGTGCCAGCAGCCGCCAGACATACGGGGAGCTGTTTTTT
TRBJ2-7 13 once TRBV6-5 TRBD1 CASSYPRQGKQYF TGTGCCAGCAGTTACCCCAGACAGGGGAAGCAGTACTTC
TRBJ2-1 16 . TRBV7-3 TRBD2 CASSLTGTERGNEQFF TGTGCCAGCAGCTTAACGGGGACGGAGCGGGGAAATGAGCAGTTCTTC
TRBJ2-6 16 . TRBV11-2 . CASSLVAGSGANVLTF TGTGCCAGCAGCTTAGTGGCAGGTAGTGGGGCCAACGTCCTGACTTTC
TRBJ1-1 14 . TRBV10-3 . CAISDSLLNTEAFF TGTGCCATCAGCGACAGCCTCTTGAACACTGAAGCTTTCTTT
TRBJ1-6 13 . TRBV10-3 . CAASRQDNSPLHF TGTGCCGCCTCGCGGCAAGATAATTCACCCCTCCACTTT
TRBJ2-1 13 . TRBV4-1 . CASSQGEGVLQFF TGCGCCAGCAGCCAAGGAGAGGGCGTCTTACAGTTCTTC
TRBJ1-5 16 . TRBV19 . CASSPGGTSSNQPQHF TGTGCCAGTAGTCCCGGGGGGACGTCGAGCAATCAGCCCCAGCATTTT
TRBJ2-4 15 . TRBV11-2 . CASSQTGLAKNIQYF TGTGCCAGCAGCCAAACAGGGCTAGCCAAAAACATTCAGTACTTC
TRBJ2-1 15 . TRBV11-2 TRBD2 CASSSSGSPNNEQFF TGTGCCAGCAGCTCTAGCGGGAGTCCGAACAATGAGCAGTTCTTC
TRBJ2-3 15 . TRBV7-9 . CASSLGRGGTDTQYF TGTGCCAGCAGCTTAGGAAGGGGCGGCACAGATACGCAGTATTTT
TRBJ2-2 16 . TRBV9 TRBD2 CASTTPAGQNTGELFF TGTGCCAGCACCACCCCAGCGGGGCAAAACACCGGGGAGCTGTTTTTT
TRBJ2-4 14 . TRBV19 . CASSISQAKNIQYF TGTGCCAGTAGTATTTCACAGGCCAAAAACATTCAGTACTTC
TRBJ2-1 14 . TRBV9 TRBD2 CASTPGGAGWEQFF TGTGCCAGCACCCCCGGGGGGGCCGGGTGGGAGCAGTTCTTC
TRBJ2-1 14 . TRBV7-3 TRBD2 CASSSGLAGDEQFF TGTGCCAGCAGCTCAGGACTAGCGGGGGATGAGCAGTTCTTC
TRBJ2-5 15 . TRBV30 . CASGYGLTRGETQYF TGTGCCTCGGGGTACGGACTTACCAGAGGAGAGACCCAGTACTTC
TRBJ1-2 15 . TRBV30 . CAWSDLRGRGYGYTF TGTGCCTGGAGCGATCTGAGGGGCAGGGGATATGGCTACACCTTC
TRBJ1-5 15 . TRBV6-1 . CASSENPGNGQPQHF TGTGCCAGCAGTGAAAATCCGGGGAACGGTCAGCCCCAGCATTTT
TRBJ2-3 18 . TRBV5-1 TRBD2 CASSLVPSGPTSTDTQYF TGCGCCAGCAGCCTGGTCCCTAGCGGGCCTACTAGCACAGATACGCAGTATTTT
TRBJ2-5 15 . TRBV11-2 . CASSLGAGPQETQYF TGTGCCAGCAGCTTAGGGGCCGGGCCGCAAGAGACCCAGTACTTC
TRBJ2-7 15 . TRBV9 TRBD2 CASSSSLAGVYEQYF TGTGCCAGCAGCTCCAGTCTAGCGGGAGTCTACGAGCAGTACTTC
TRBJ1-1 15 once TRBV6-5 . CASSYSRAMNTEAFF TGTGCCAGCAGTTACTCGAGGGCGATGAACACTGAAGCTTTCTTT
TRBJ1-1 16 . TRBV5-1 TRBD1 CASSLAPQGKNTEAFF TGCGCCAGCAGCTTGGCCCCACAGGGGAAGAACACTGAAGCTTTCTTT
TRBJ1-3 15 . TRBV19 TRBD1 CASTRQGANGNTIYF TGTGCCAGTACCCGACAGGGGGCAAACGGAAACACCATATATTTT
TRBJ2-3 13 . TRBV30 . CAWSPGPGDTQYF TGTGCCTGGAGTCCCGGACCGGGGGATACGCAGTATTTT
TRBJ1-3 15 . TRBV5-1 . CASSFSTSSGNTIYF TGCGCCAGCAGCTTCTCGACCTCCTCTGGAAACACCATATATTTT
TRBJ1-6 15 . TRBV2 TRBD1 CASSDFWDRGSPLHF TGTGCCAGCAGTGACTTTTGGGACAGGGGATCACCCCTCCACTTT
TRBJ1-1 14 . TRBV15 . CATRRAGASTEAFF TGTGCCACCCGTCGAGCCGGGGCTAGCACTGAAGCTTTCTTT